Below are 9 T cell receptor beta chains sequenced from a single sample in a study of blood T cells in healthy people across ages. Then a second PCR, running about 7 to 11 cycles, was carried out with a sample-barcoded 5' primer and a J-beta primer mix. TCRdb called the 5' RACE reads again in MiXCR, with one record for every CDR3 protein. This table has 800,000 to 900,000 distinct CDR3 sequences, approximately 65% appearing once. Sequenced: blood. These receptors came from a man aged 25-45 years in good health.

The chain carries TRBV2 and TRBJ2-1; no firm D call. Trimming removed 3 bases from V and 3 bases from J, with 12 bases in between. The length of the CDR3 is 15 residues. Per germline, CDR1 SNHLY and CDR2 FYNNEI. CDR3 protein: CASSDGPRFYNEQFF. CDR3 DNA: TGTGCCAGCAGTGACGGCCCGCGGTTCTACAATGAGCAGTTCTTC.

The table lists this clonotype with a few counts. The genes are TRBV6-4 and TRBJ2-1; D remains ambiguous. Trimming shortened V by 3 bases and J by 8 bases, and 11 bases separated the two germline ends. The length of the CDR3 is 13 residues. CDR1 MRHNA and CDR2 SNTAGT come from the germline V gene. The CDR3: CASSEGPGDEQFF. The CDR3 bases are TGTGCCAGCAGTGAGGGTCCTGGGGATGAGCAGTTCTTC.

This clonotype was seen only a few times. This chain uses TRBV24-1 with TRBJ2-1, with 8 bases matching TRBD1. Trimming at V came to 3 bases and at J to 5 bases, leaving 8 bases not matched to a gene. The CDR3 has 16 residues. CDR1 KGHDR and CDR2 SFDVKD come from the germline V gene. DNA of the CDR3: TGTGCCACCAGTGATCCTAATGGACAGGGAAACAATGAGCAGTTCTTC. Its protein is CATSDPNGQGNNEQFF.

This sequence joins TRBV12-3 or TRBV12-4 and TRBJ2-1; D might be TRBD1 or TRBD2, each matching 6 bases. The CDR3 totals 14 residues. V dropped 3 bases and J dropped 5 bases, with 11 bases sitting between them. The CDR3 region is CASSFGGPNNEQFF. In nucleotides, the CDR3 is TGTGCCAGCAGTTTTGGGGGGCCGAACAATGAGCAGTTCTTC.

The genes are TRBV30 and TRBJ1-6, with TRBD1 matching 8 bases. This CDR3 contains 13 residues. J gave up 7 bases and V 4 bases, and 3 bases lay outside the gene matches. CDR1 GTSNPN and CDR2 SVGIG come from the germline V gene (reference sequence). The chain's CDR3 is CAWKDRANSPLHF. CDR3 DNA: TGTGCCTGGAAGGACAGGGCAAATTCACCCCTCCACTTT.

This clonotype was observed a few times. This sequence joins TRBV6-6 and TRBJ2-1; 11 nucleotides agree with TRBD2. The J segment lost 4 bases and the V segment lost 4 bases, leaving 9 bases of the junction unmatched. Germline CDR1 is MNHNY and CDR2 is SVGAGI (reference sequence). This CDR3 region has 17 residues. The chain's CDR3 is CASSLTTSGGNYNEQFF. In nucleotides, the CDR3 is TGTGCCAGCAGTTTAACAACTAGCGGGGGAAATTACAATGAGCAGTTCTTC.

The chain carries TRBV6-2 or TRBV6-3 and TRBJ2-5; D is perhaps TRBD1 or TRBD2 (5 bases each). Trimming left V 0 bases short and J 4 bases short, with 15 bases between. CDR3 length: 16 amino acids. Germline CDR1 is MNHEY and CDR2 is SVGEGT. CDR3 in amino acids: CASSYSPGAGGETQYF. In DNA form, the CDR3 reads TGTGCCAGCAGTTACTCGCCTGGGGCAGGAGGAGAGACCCAGTACTTC.

The J gene is TRBJ2-5, the V gene TRBV7-2, with D unresolved. Germline V lookup: CDR1 SGHTA, CDR2 FQGNSA. This CDR3 comprises 13 residues. Trimming removed 6 bases from V and 4 bases from J, with 12 bases in between. CDR3 amino acids: CASRPTGRETQYF. Here the CDR3 DNA reads TGTGCCAGCAGACCAACCGGGCGAGAGACCCAGTACTTC. The entire variable domain, with the rest obtained from reference TRBV7-2 and TRBJ2-5, is as follows: GAGVSQSPSNKVTEKGKDVELRCDPISGHTALYWYRQSLGQGLEFLIYFQGNSAPDKSGLPSDRFSAERTGGSVSTLTIQRTQQEDSAVYLCASRPTGRETQYFGPGTRLLVL.

The chain is built from TRBV30 and TRBJ2-5, with TRBD2 identical over 7 bases. Germline CDR1 and CDR2: GTSNPN and SVGIG (reference sequence). CDR3 length: 17 amino acids. With 0 bases clipped from V and 5 bases from J, the junction kept 15 bases outside the gene matches. The CDR3 sequence is CAWSVRVPGRVRETQYF. In DNA form, the CDR3 reads TGTGCCTGGAGTGTACGTGTTCCGGGGAGGGTACGGGAGACCCAGTACTTC.